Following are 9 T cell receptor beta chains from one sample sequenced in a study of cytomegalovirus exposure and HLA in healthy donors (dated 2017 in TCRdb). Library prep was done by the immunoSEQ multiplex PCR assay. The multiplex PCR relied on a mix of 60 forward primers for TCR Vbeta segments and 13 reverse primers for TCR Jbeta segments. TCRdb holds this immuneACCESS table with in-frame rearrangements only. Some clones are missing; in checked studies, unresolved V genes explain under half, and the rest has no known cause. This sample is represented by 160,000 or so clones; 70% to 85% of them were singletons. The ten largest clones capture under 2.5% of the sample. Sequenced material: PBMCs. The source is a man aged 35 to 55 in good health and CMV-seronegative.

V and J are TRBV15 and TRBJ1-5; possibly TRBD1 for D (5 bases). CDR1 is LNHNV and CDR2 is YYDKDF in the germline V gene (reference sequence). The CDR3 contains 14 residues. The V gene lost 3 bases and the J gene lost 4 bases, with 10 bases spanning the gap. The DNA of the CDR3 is TGTGCCACCAGCAGGTCGGGGGGGAATCAGCCCCAGCATTTT. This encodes CATSRSGGNQPQHF.

The CDR3 spells CAIRSAGSTDTQYF. As DNA, the CDR3 is TGTGCCATCAGGTCGGCGGGTAGCACAGATACGCAGTATTTT. The rearrangement uses TRBV10-3 and TRBJ2-3, with D tentatively TRBD2 (5 bases). This CDR3 is built from 14 residues. Germline V CDR1 and CDR2: ENHRY, SYGVKD. V lost 6 bases to trimming and J lost 0 bases, with 10 bases between them.

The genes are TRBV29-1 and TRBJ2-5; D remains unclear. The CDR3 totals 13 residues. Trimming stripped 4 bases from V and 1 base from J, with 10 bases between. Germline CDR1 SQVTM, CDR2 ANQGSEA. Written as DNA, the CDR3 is TGCAGCGTTGGAATCGGGTTCCAAGAGACCCAGTACTTC. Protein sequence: CSVGIGFQETQYF.

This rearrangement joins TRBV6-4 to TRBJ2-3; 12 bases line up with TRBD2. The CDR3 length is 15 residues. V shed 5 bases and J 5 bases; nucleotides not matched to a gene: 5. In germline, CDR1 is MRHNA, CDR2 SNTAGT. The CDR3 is CASSLAGGPVDTQYF. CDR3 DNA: TGTGCCAGCAGTCTAGCGGGAGGGCCGGTAGATACGCAGTATTTT.

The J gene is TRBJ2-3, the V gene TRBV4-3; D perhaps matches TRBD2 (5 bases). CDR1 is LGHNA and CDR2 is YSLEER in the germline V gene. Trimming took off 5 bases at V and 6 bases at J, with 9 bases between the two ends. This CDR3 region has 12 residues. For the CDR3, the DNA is TGCGCCAGCAGCTCCGGGGTGGATACGCAGTATTTT. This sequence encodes CASSSGVDTQYF.

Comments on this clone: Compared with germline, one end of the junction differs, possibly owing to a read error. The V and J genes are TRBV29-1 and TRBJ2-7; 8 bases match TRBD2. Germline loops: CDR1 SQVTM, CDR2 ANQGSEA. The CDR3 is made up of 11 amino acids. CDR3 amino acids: CSGTSSFEQYF. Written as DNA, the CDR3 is TGCAGCGGGACTAGCTCCTTCGAGCAGTACTTC.

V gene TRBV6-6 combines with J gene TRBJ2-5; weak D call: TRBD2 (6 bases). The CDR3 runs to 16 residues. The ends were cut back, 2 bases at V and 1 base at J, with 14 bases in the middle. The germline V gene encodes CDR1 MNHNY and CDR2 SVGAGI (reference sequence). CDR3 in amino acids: CASSYLIRDFQETQYF. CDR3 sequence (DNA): TGTGCCAGCAGTTACCTTATCCGGGACTTCCAAGAGACCCAGTACTTC.

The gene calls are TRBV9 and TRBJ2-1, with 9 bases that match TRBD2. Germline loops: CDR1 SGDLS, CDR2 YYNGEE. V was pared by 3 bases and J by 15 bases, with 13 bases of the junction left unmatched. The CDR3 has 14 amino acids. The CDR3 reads CASSEEPELAGLFF. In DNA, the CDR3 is TGTGCCAGCAGCGAAGAACCCGAACTAGCGGGCCTGTTCTTC. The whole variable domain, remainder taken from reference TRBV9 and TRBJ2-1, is DSGVTQTPKHLITATGQRVTLRCSPRSGDLSVYWYQQSLDQGLQFLIQYYNGEERAKGNILERFSAQQFPDLHSELNLSSLELGDSALYFCASSEEPELAGLFFGPGTRLTVL.

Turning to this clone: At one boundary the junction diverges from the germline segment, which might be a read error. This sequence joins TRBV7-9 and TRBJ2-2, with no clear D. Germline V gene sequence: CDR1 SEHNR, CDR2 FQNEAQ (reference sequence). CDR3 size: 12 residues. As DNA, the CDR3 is TGTTCCAGCAGCCGGGACACCGGGGAGCTGTTTTTT. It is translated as CSSSRDTGELFF.